These 22 T cell receptor beta chains were all obtained from the same sample, sequenced in a study of blood T cell repertoires in COVID-19. This table comes from immunoSEQ multiplex PCR, and its TCRdb copy is limited to in-frame clones, with some not included. The sample shows some 300,000 clones, 65% to 90% of them seen only once. The source material was peripheral blood. These TCRs come from a woman in her sixties or seventies with COVID-19, enrolled during active disease.

The CDR3 region has the DNA TGTGCCAGCAAATTCCGACTAGCGGGGACAGATACGCAGTATTTT. It encodes CASKFRLAGTDTQYF. The chain couples TRBV2 to TRBJ2-3; 11 positions match TRBD2. With V trimmed by 7 bases and J by 3 bases, 6 bases remained unmatched. Germline CDR1 reads SNHLY; CDR2 reads FYNNEI. The CDR3 runs to 15 residues. The full variable domain, its missing parts supplied by reference TRBV2 and TRBJ2-3, is EPEVTQTPSHQVTQMGQEVILRCVPISNHLYFYWYRQILGQKVEFLVSFYNNEISEKSEIFDDQFSVERPDGSNFTLKIRSTKLEDSAMYFCASKFRLAGTDTQYFGPGTRLTVL.

A few counts support this clone. The V call is TRBV30, the J call TRBJ2-5; 8 bases line up with TRBD2. Germline V lookup: CDR1 GTSNPN, CDR2 SVGIG (reference sequence). V dropped 3 bases and J dropped 1; count of bases not matched to a gene: 4. The CDR3 is 14 residues long. The CDR3 bases are TGTGCCTGGAGGACGACTAGCGCCCAAGAGACCCAGTACTTC. Protein sequence: CAWRTTSAQETQYF.

The chain recombines TRBV6-5 with TRBJ1-2, with 7 bases that match TRBD1. Losses at the gene ends were 6 bases for V and 7 bases for J; bases not matched to a gene: 11. The germline gives CDR1 MNHEY, CDR2 SVGAGI. The CDR3 consists of 14 residues. CDR3 sequence (DNA): TGTGCCAGCAGAAGACAGGGTCAGTGGGGTGGCTACACCTTC. Residues: CASRRQGQWGGYTF.

The chain couples TRBV19 to TRBJ1-3; the D is unclear. CDR1 LNHDA and CDR2 SQIVND come from the germline V gene (reference sequence). CDR3 size: 14 residues. V lost 3 bases and J lost 0, with 6 bases in between. CDR3 DNA sequence: TGTGCCAGTAGTATGGCAGTCTCTGGAAACACCATATATTTT. This sequence encodes CASSMAVSGNTIYF.

The chain recombines TRBV5-1 with TRBJ2-5, with 8 nucleotides matching TRBD1. V dropped 3 bases and J dropped 4; count of bases not matched to a gene: 8. The CDR3 sequence is 15 residues long. Per germline, CDR1 SGHRS and CDR2 YFSETQ. CDR3 loop: CASSSRGQGRETQYF. The CDR3 bases are TGCGCCAGCAGCTCTCGAGGACAGGGAAGAGAGACCCAGTACTTC.

V and J are TRBV7-2 and TRBJ1-2; 10 bases line up with TRBD1. Trimming cost V 5 bases and J 7 bases; bases outside gene matches: 10. Per the germline V gene, CDR1 is SGHTA and CDR2 is FQGNSA. The CDR3 is made up of 15 amino acids. The CDR3 region is CASSISGTGEGGYTF. CDR3 coding DNA: TGTGCCAGCAGCATTTCCGGGACAGGGGAAGGTGGCTACACCTTC.

This clone is a singleton in its sample. The chain recombines TRBV2 with TRBJ1-1; tentatively, D is TRBD1 (5 bases). The germline V gene encodes CDR1 SNHLY and CDR2 FYNNEI. The CDR3 has 13 amino acids. V shed 5 bases and J shed 5 bases, with 12 bases lying between them. CDR3 DNA sequence: TGTGCCAGCAGTCAGTGGGGGGAAACTGAAGCTTTCTTT. Translated, it gives CASSQWGETEAFF. Using reference TRBV2 and TRBJ1-1 for the parts outside the CDR3, the full variable domain is EPEVTQTPSHQVTQMGQEVILRCVPISNHLYFYWYRQILGQKVEFLVSFYNNEISEKSEIFDDQFSVERPDGSNFTLKIRSTKLEDSAMYFCASSQWGETEAFFGQGTRLTVV.

The V call is TRBV4-1, the J call TRBJ2-5, with 10 bases that match TRBD1. The CDR3 is 16 amino acids. Germline CDR1 MGHRA, CDR2 YSYEKL. The J segment lost 4 bases and the V segment lost 2 bases, leaving 7 bases of the junction unmatched. The CDR3 DNA reads as TGCGCCAGCAGCCAACTCTGGACAGGGGGAGCAGAGACCCAGTACTTC. This sequence encodes CASSQLWTGGAETQYF.

V usage is TRBV11-1 and J usage is TRBJ1-3; 10 positions match TRBD1. CDR3 length equals 15 residues. Germline V gene lookup returns CDR1 SGHAT and CDR2 FQDESV (reference sequence). The V and J ends lost 4 bases and 5 bases, in that order; junction bases with no gene match: 5. CDR3 nucleotides: TGTGCCAGCAGCTCACCGGGACAGGGGCGAAACACCATATATTTT. Translated, it gives CASSSPGQGRNTIYF.

The chain couples TRBV7-3 to TRBJ2-3, with TRBD2 matching over 9 bases. Germline V gene sequence: CDR1 SGHTA, CDR2 FQGTGA. With 2 bases clipped from V and 6 bases from J, the junction kept 6 bases outside the gene matches. This CDR3 spans 15 amino acids. CDR3 DNA sequence: TGTGCCAGCAGCTTAGCGGGGGGGCCGCGGGATACGCAGTATTTT. Translating it yields CASSLAGGPRDTQYF. Looking up the rest from reference TRBV7-3 and TRBJ2-3 gives the full variable domain: GAGVSQTPSNKVTEKGKYVELRCDPISGHTALYWYRQSLGQGPEFLIYFQGTGAADDSGLPNDRFFAVRPEGSVSTLKIQRTERGDSAVYLCASSLAGGPRDTQYFGPGTRLTVL.

V and J are TRBV21-1 and TRBJ2-2; the table's TRBD2 call for D was not verified on the DNA. TRBV21-1 constitutes a pseudogene. The CDR3 spans 19 residues. This CDR3 reads CASRLQNGPTSGGTGELFF. In nucleotides, the CDR3 is TGTGCCAGCAGGCTACAGAATGGCCCTACTAGCGGGGGCACCGGGGAGCTGTTTTTT.

The chain couples TRBV6-5 to TRBJ2-7, with D hard to call. The CDR3 runs to 13 residues. V was trimmed by 5 bases and J by 0 bases, leaving 8 bases between them. Germline V gene sequence: CDR1 MNHEY, CDR2 SVGAGI. CDR3 sequence: CASSPTPSYEQYF. CDR3 nucleotide sequence: TGTGCCAGCAGTCCGACACCCTCCTACGAGCAGTACTTC.

Comment on this clone: The same CDR3 arises from other DNA sequences in this sample as well. This chain links TRBV29-1 with TRBJ1-5; the match to TRBD1 covers 8 bases. CDR3 length: 13 residues. The ends lost 3 bases at V and 7 bases at J; junction bases unmatched: 5. CDR1 and CDR2 from the germline V gene are SQVTM and ANQGSEA. The CDR3 loop reads CSVETGVGQPQHF. The CDR3 bases are TGCAGCGTTGAGACAGGGGTAGGGCAGCCCCAGCATTTT.

V gene TRBV11-2 combines with J gene TRBJ1-3, with 9 bases lining up with TRBD1. This CDR3 contains 16 residues. Trimming cost V 5 bases and J 4 bases; bases outside gene matches: 9. Germline values: CDR1 SGHAT, CDR2 FQNNGV. CDR3: CASSVPYRGPGNTIYF. CDR3 nucleotides: TGTGCCAGCAGCGTCCCCTACAGGGGGCCAGGAAACACCATATATTTT.

This chain joins TRBV19 and TRBJ2-2, with 10 bases matching TRBD2. The CDR3 length is 16 residues. The V segment lost 7 bases and the J segment 5 bases; nucleotides outside the gene matches: 10. Germline V gene lookup returns CDR1 LNHDA and CDR2 SQIVND (reference sequence). The CDR3 loop is CASTKRGGLGTGELFF. The CDR3 DNA sequence: TGTGCCAGTACTAAGCGGGGGGGCCTGGGAACCGGGGAGCTGTTTTTT.

The chain carries TRBV28 and TRBJ2-7; D unclear. The ends were cut back, 6 bases at V and 5 bases at J, with 17 bases in the middle. Germline CDR1 and CDR2: MDHEN and SYDVKM. This CDR3 region has 14 residues. The CDR3: CASSRKARDHEQYF. CDR3 DNA: TGTGCCAGCAGCCGGAAGGCTAGAGACCACGAGCAGTACTTC. The complete variable domain, with remaining parts taken from reference TRBV28 and TRBJ2-7, reads DVKVTQSSRYLVKRTGEKVFLECVQDMDHENMFWYRQDPGLGLRLIYFSYDVKMKEKGDIPEGYSVSREKKERFSLILESASTNQTSMYLCASSRKARDHEQYFGPGTRLTVT.

The V call is TRBV4-1, the J call TRBJ1-3; D is ambiguous. The CDR3 runs to 16 residues. The germline CDR1 and CDR2 sequences are MGHRA and YSYEKL. The V end lost 0 bases, the J end lost 0 bases, and 9 bases lay between the germline ends. As DNA, the CDR3 is TGCGCCAGCAGCCAAGACCGGGGAAACTCTGGAAACACCATATATTTT. It is translated as CASSQDRGNSGNTIYF.

V and J are TRBV10-3 and TRBJ1-4, with 7 positions matching TRBD1. The CDR3 spans 13 residues. CDR1 is ENHRY and CDR2 is SYGVKD in the germline V gene. V trimming: 9 bases; J trimming: 5 bases; junction bases outside the gene matches: 6. CDR3 sequence reads: CAMAPGQNEKLFF. Written as DNA, the CDR3 is TGTGCCATGGCACCGGGACAGAATGAAAAACTGTTTTTT.

This chain uses TRBV19 with TRBJ1-1; D is possibly TRBD1 (6 bases). Trimming took off 3 bases at V and 1 base at J, with 9 bases between the two ends. The CDR3 consists of 14 residues. CDR1 and CDR2 from the germline V gene are LNHDA and SQIVND (reference sequence). The CDR3 coding sequence is TGTGCCAGTAGTATGAACAGGGAGAACACTGAAGCTTTCTTT. Its translation is CASSMNRENTEAFF.

The chain links TRBV7-9 to TRBJ1-3; weak D call: TRBD1 (5 bases). The V gene lost 5 bases and the J gene lost 4 bases, with 15 bases spanning the gap. This CDR3 has 15 amino acids. The germline CDR1 and CDR2 sequences are SEHNR and FQNEAQ (reference sequence). Here the CDR3 reads CASSPARGYGNTIYF. The CDR3 DNA sequence: TGTGCCAGCAGCCCGGCCCGGGGGTACGGAAACACCATATATTTT. Full variable domain (remainder filled in from reference TRBV7-9 and TRBJ1-3): DTGVSQNPRHKITKRGQNVTFRCDPISEHNRLYWYRQTLGQGPEFLTYFQNEAQLEKSRLLSDRFSAERPKGSFSTLEIQRTEQGDSAMYLCASSPARGYGNTIYFGEGSWLTVV.

A note on this clone: The junction does not match germline at one end; this may be a read error. The V gene is TRBV7-2, the J gene TRBJ1-1; D gene unclear. The V gene's germline CDR1 is SGHTA and CDR2 FQGNSA. This CDR3 is built from 12 residues. CDR3 sequence: CASSLGGPLSLF. The CDR3, as DNA: TGTGCCAGCAGCTTAGGAGGGCCCTTAAGCCTTTTT. The full variable domain, with the rest looked up from reference TRBV7-2 and TRBJ1-1, is GAGVSQSPSNKVTEKGKDVELRCDPISGHTALYWYRQSLGQGLEFLIYFQGNSAPDKSGLPSDRFSAERTGGSVSTLTIQRTQQEDSAVYLCASSLGGPLSLFGQGTRLTVV.

This chain joins TRBV9 and TRBJ1-3, with TRBD1 as a possible D gene (6 bases). V shed 4 bases and J shed 0 bases, with 14 bases lying between them. Germline values: CDR1 SGDLS, CDR2 YYNGEE. This CDR3 spans 16 amino acids. CDR3 DNA sequence: TGTGCCAGCAGCACTGGGGACACCTTCTCTGGAAACACCATATATTTT. It is translated as CASSTGDTFSGNTIYF.